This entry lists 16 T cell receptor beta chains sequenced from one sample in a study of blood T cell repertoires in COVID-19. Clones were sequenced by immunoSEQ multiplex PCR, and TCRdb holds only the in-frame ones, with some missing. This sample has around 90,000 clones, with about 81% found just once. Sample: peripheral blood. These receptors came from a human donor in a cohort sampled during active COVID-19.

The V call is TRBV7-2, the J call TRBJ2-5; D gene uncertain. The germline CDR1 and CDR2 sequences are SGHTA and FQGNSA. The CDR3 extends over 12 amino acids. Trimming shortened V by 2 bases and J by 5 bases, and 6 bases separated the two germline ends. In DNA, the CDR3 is TGTGCCAGCAGCTTATTCCCGGAGACCCAGTACTTC. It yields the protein CASSLFPETQYF.

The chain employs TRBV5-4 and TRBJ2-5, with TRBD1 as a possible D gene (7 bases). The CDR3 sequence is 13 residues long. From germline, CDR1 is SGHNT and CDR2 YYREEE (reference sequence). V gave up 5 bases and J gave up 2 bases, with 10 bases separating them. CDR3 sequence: CASRRDRQETQYF. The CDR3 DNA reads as TGTGCCAGCAGGCGGGACAGACAAGAGACCCAGTACTTC.

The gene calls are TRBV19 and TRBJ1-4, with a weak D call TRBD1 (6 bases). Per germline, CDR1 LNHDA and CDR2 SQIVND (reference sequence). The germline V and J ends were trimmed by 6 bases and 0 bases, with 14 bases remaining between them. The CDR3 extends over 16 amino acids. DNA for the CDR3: TGTGCCAGTAGATATATGACAGGCGCAACTAATGAAAAACTGTTTTTT. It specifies CASRYMTGATNEKLFF.

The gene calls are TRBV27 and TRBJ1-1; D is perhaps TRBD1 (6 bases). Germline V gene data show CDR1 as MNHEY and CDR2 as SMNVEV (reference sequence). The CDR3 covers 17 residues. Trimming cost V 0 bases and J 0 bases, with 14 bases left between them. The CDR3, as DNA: TGTGCCAGCAGTTTATCGATGGGGGGGCACCTGAACACTGAAGCTTTCTTT. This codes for CASSLSMGGHLNTEAFF.

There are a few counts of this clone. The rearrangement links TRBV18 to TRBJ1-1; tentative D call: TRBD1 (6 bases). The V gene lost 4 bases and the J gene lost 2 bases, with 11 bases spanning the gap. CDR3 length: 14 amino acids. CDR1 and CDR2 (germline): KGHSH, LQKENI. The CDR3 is CASSLDRGNTEAFF. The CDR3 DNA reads TGTGCCAGCTCACTGGACAGAGGTAACACTGAAGCTTTCTTT. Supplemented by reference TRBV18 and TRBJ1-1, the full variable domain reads NAGVMQNPRHLVRRRGQEARLRCSPMKGHSHVYWYRQLPEEGLKFMVYLQKENIIDESGMPKERFSAEFPKEGPSILRIQQVVRGDSAAYFCASSLDRGNTEAFFGQGTRLTVV.

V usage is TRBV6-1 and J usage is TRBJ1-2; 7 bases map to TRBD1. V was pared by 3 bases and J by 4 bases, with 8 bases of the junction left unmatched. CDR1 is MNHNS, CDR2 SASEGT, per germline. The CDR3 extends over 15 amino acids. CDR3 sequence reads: CASSEKGGLSYGYTF. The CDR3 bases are TGTGCCAGCAGTGAGAAAGGGGGCCTGAGCTATGGCTACACCTTC.

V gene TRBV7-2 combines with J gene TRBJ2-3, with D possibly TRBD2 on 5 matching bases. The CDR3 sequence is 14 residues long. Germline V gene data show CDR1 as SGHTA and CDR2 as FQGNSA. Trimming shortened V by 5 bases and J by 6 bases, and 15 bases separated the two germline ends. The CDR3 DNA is TGTGCCAGCAGCAAAACTAGTAGCGTGGATACGCAGTATTTT. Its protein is CASSKTSSVDTQYF.

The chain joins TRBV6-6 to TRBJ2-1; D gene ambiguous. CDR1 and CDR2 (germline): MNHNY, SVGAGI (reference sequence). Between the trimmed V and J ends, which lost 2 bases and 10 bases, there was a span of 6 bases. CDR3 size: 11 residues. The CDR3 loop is CASSYVVEQFF. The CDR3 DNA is TGTGCCAGCAGTTACGTAGTAGAGCAGTTCTTC.

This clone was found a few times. The CDR3 bases are TGTGCCAGCAGCTTGCGTTCAGGGGGAGGCACTGAAGCTTTCTTT. Translation gives CASSLRSGGGTEAFF. This chain connects TRBV5-8 to TRBJ1-1; 7 nucleotides align to TRBD1. V trimming: 1 base; J trimming: 4 bases; junction bases outside the gene matches: 7. This CDR3 contains 15 residues. Germline CDR1 reads SGHTS; CDR2 reads YDEGEE.

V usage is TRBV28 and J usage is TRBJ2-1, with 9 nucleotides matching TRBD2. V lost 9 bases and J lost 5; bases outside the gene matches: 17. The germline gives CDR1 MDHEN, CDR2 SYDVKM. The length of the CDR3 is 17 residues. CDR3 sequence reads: CASLKVASGARHNEQFF. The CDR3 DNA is TGTGCCAGTCTAAAGGTCGCTAGCGGGGCCCGACACAATGAGCAGTTCTTC.

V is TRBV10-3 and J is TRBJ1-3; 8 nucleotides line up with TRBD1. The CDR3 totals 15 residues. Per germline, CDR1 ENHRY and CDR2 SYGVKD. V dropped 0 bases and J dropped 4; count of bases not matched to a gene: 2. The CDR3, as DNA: TGTGCCATCAGTGAGTCTGGGACAGGCGGAAACACCATATATTTT. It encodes CAISESGTGGNTIYF.

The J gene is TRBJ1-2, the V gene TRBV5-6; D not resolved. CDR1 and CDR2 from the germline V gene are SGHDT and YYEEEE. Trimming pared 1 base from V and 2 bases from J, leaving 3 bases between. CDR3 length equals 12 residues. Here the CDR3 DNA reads TGTGCCAGCAGCTTGACAAACTATGGCTACACCTTC. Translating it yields CASSLTNYGYTF.

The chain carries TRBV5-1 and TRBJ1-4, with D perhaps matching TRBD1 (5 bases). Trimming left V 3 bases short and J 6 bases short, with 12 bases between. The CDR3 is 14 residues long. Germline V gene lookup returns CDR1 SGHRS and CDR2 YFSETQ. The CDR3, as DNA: TGCGCCAGCAGCTCTCGGGGGGTAGATGAAAAACTGTTTTTT. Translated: CASSSRGVDEKLFF.

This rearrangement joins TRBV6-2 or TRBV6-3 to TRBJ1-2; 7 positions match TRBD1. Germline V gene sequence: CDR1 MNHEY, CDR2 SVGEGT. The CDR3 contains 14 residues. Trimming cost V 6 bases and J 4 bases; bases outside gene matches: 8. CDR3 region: CASSRQGLGYGYTF. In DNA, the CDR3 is TGTGCCAGCAGCCGACAGGGTTTGGGCTATGGCTACACCTTC.

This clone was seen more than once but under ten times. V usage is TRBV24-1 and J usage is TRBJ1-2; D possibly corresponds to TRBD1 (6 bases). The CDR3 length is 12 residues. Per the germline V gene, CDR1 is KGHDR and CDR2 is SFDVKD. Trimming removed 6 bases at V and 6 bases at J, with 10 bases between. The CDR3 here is CATSKGGDGYTF. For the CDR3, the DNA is TGTGCCACCAGTAAGGGGGGGGATGGCTACACCTTC.

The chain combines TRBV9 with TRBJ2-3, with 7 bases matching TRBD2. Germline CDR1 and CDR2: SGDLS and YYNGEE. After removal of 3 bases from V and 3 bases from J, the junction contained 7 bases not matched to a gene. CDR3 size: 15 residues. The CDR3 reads CASSAPLARTDTQYF. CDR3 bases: TGTGCCAGCAGCGCCCCACTAGCGAGAACAGATACGCAGTATTTT.